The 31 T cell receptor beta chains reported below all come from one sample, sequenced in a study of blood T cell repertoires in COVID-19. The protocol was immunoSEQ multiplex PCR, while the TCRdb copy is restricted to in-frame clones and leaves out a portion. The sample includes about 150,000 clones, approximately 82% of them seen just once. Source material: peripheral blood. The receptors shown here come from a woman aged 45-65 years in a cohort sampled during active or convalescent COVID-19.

The CDR3 spells CASSIGGQGGFTDTQYF. The CDR3 DNA reads TGTGCCAGTAGTATAGGAGGCCAGGGAGGGTTCACAGATACGCAGTATTTT. The rearrangement joins TRBV19 to TRBJ2-3, with TRBD2 matching over 7 bases. Germline V CDR1 and CDR2: LNHDA, SQIVND (reference sequence). The V gene end was trimmed by 1 base and the J gene end by 2 bases; junction bases not matched to a gene: 9. The CDR3 runs to 17 residues.

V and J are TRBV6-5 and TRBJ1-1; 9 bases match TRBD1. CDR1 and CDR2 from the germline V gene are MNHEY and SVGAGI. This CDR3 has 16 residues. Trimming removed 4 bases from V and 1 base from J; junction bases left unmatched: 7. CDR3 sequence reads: CASSSPGQGTNTEAFF. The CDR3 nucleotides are TGTGCCAGCAGTTCCCCGGGACAGGGAACGAACACTGAAGCTTTCTTT.

This CDR3 reads CASSLVTSGGAYEQFF. The CDR3 DNA follows: TGTGCCAGCAGCTTAGTCACTAGCGGGGGGGCATATGAGCAGTTCTTC. This chain connects TRBV7-9 to TRBJ2-1; 13 nucleotides align to TRBD2. Trimming took 1 base from V and 8 from J; bases not matched to a gene: 5. Germline CDR1 SEHNR, CDR2 FQNEAQ (reference sequence). This CDR3 has 16 residues.

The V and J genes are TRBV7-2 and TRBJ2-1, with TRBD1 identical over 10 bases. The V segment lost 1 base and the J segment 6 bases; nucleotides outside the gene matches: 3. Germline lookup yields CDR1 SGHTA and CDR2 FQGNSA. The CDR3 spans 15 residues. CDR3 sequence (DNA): TGTGCCAGCAGCTTAGGGGGACAGGGGTTCAATGAGCAGTTCTTC. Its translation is CASSLGGQGFNEQFF.

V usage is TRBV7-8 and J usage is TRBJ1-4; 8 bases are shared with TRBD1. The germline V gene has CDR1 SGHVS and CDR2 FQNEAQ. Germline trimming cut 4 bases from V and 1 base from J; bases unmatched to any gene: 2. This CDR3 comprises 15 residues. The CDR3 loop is CASSSTGVTNEKLFF. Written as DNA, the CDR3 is TGTGCCAGCAGCTCGACAGGGGTAACTAATGAAAAACTGTTTTTT.

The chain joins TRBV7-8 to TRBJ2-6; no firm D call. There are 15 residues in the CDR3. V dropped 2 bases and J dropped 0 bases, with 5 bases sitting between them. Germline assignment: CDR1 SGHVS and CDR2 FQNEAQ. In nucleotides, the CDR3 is TGTGCCAGCAGCTTATGGAGCTCTGGGGCCAACGTCCTGACTTTC. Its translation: CASSLWSSGANVLTF. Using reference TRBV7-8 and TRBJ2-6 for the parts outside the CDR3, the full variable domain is GAGVSQSPRYKVAKRGQDVALRCDPISGHVSLFWYQQALGQGPEFLTYFQNEAQLDKSGLPSDRFFAERPEGSVSTLKIQRTQQEDSAVYLCASSLWSSGANVLTFGAGSRLTVL.

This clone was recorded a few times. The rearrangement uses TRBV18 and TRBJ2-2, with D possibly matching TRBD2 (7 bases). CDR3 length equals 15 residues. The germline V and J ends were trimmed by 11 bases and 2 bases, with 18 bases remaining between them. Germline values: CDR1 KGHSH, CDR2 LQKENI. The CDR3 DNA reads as TGTGCCGCTAGAGGCGGGGGCCTTAACACCGGGGAGCTGTTTTTT. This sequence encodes CAARGGGLNTGELFF.

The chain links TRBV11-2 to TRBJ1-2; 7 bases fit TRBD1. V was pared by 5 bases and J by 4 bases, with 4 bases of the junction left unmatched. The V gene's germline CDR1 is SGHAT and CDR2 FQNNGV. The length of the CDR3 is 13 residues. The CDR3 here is CASSPDRSYGYTF. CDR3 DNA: TGTGCCAGCAGCCCGGACAGGTCCTATGGCTACACCTTC.

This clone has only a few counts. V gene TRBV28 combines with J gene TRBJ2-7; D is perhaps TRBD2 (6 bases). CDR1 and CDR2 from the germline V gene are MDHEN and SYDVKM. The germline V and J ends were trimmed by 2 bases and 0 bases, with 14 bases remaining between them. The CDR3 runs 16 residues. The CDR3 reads CASSLHLAVLSYEQYF. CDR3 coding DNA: TGTGCCAGCAGTTTACATTTAGCGGTGCTCTCCTACGAGCAGTACTTC.

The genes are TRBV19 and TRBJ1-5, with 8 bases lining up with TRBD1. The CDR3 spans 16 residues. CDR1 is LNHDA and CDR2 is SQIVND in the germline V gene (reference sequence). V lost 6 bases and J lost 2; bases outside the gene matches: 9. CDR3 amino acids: CASSPRQGSRNQPQHF. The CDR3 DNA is TGTGCCAGTAGCCCCAGACAGGGGTCCCGCAATCAGCCCCAGCATTTT.

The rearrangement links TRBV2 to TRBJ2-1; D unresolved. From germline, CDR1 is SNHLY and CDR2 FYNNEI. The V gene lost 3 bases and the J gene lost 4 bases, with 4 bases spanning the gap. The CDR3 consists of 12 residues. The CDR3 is CASSDPYNEQFF. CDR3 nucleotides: TGTGCCAGCAGTGACCCTTACAATGAGCAGTTCTTC.

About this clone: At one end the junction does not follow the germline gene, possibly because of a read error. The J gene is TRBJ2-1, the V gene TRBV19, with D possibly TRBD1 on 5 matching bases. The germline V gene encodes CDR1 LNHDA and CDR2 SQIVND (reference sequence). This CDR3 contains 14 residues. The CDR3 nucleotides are TGTGCCAGTAGTCTAGACAGCTCCTACAATGAGCAGTTCTTC. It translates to CASSLDSSYNEQFF.

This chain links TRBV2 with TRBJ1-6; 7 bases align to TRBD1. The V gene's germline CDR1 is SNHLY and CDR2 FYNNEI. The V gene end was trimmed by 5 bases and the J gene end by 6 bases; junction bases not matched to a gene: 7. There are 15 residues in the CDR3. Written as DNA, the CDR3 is TGTGCCAGCAGTACGCAGTCAGGGGGTAATTCACCCCTCCACTTT. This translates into CASSTQSGGNSPLHF. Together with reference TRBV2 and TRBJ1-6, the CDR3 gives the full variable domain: EPEVTQTPSHQVTQMGQEVILRCVPISNHLYFYWYRQILGQKVEFLVSFYNNEISEKSEIFDDQFSVERPDGSNFTLKIRSTKLEDSAMYFCASSTQSGGNSPLHFGNGTRLTVT.

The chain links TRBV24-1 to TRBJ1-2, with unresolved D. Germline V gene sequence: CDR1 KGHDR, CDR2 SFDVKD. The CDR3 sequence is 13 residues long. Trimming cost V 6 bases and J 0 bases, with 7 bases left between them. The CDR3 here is CATSQEPNYGYTF. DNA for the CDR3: TGTGCCACCAGTCAAGAGCCTAACTATGGCTACACCTTC.

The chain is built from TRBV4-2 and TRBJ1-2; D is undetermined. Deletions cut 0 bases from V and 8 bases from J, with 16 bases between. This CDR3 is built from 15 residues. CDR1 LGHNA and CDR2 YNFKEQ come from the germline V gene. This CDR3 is CASSQEVWESDGYTF. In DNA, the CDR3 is TGTGCCAGCAGCCAAGAAGTGTGGGAGTCGGACGGCTACACCTTC.

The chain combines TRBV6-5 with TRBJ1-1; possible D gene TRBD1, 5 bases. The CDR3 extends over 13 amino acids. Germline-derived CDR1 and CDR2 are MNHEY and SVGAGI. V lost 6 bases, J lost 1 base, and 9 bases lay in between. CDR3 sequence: CASSAQENTEAFF. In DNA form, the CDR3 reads TGTGCCAGCAGCGCACAGGAGAACACTGAAGCTTTCTTT.

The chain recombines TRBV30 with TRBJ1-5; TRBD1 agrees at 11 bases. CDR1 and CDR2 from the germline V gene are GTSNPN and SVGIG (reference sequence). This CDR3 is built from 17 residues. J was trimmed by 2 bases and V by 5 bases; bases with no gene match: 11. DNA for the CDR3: TGTGCCTGGGGAAGGACAGGGGGCTGGCAAGGCAATCAGCCCCAGCATTTT. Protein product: CAWGRTGGWQGNQPQHF.

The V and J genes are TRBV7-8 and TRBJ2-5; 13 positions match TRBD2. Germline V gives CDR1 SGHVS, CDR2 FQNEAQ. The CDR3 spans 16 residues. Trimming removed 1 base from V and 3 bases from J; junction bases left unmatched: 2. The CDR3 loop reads CASSLGTSGGKETQYF. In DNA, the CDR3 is TGTGCCAGCAGCTTAGGGACTAGCGGGGGAAAAGAGACCCAGTACTTC.

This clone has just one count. The CDR3 coding sequence is TGTGCCAGCAGCCGGTCTGTAGGCAGGGAGGTGTACGAGCAGTACTTC. Its protein is CASSRSVGREVYEQYF. The genes are TRBV14 and TRBJ2-7; possibly TRBD2 for D (6 bases). The V gene's germline CDR1 is SGHDN and CDR2 FVKESK. The CDR3 is made up of 16 amino acids. Trimming removed 4 bases at V and 4 bases at J, with 20 bases between.

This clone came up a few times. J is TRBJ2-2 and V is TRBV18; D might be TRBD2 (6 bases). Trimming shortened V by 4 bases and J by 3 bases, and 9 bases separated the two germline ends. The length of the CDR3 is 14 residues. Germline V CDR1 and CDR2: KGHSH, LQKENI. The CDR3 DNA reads TGTGCCAGCTCACGAGGGGAGGACACCGGGGAGCTGTTTTTT. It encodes CASSRGEDTGELFF.

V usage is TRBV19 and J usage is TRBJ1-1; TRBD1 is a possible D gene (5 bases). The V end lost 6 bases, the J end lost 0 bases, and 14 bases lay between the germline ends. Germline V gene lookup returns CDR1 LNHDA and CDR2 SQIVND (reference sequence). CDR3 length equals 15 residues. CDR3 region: CASRRDRWMNTEAFF. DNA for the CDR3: TGTGCCAGTAGGCGGGACCGATGGATGAACACTGAAGCTTTCTTT. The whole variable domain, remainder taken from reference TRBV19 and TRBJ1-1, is DGGITQSPKYLFRKEGQNVTLSCEQNLNHDAMYWYRQDPGQGLRLIYYSQIVNDFQKGDIAEGYSVSREKKESFPLTVTSAQKNPTAFYLCASRRDRWMNTEAFFGQGTRLTVV.

The CDR3 nucleotides are TGTGCCAGCAGTTTCAGGACAGGGGGCGAGCAGTACTTC. Translated: CASSFRTGGEQYF. The chain couples TRBV12-3 or TRBV12-4 to TRBJ2-7; 10 nucleotides align to TRBD1. The CDR3 length is 13 residues. Unmatched junction bases numbered 2, after V lost 3 bases and J lost 6 bases.

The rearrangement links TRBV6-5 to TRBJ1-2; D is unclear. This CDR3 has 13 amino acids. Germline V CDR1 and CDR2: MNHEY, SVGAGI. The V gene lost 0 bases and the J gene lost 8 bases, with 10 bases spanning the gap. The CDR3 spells CASSYSFSVGYTF. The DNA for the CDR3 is TGTGCCAGCAGTTACTCGTTTTCGGTCGGCTACACCTTC.

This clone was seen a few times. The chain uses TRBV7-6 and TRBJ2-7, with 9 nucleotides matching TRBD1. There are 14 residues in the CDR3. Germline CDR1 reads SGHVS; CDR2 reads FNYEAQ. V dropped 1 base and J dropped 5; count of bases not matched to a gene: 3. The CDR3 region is CASSLEDRGHEQYF. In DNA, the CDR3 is TGTGCCAGCAGCTTAGAGGACAGGGGCCACGAGCAGTACTTC.

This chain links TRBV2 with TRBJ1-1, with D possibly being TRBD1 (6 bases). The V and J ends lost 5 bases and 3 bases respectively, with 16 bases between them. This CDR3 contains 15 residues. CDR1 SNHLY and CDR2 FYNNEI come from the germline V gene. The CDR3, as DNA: TGTGCCAGCAGTTTGTACCAGGGGCGCGACACTGAAGCTTTCTTT. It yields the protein CASSLYQGRDTEAFF.

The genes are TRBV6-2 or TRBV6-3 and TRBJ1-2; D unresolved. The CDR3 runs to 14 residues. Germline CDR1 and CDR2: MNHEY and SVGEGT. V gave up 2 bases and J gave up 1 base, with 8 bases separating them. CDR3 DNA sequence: TGTGCCAGCAGTTACGCGATGAATAACTATGGCTACACCTTC. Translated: CASSYAMNNYGYTF.

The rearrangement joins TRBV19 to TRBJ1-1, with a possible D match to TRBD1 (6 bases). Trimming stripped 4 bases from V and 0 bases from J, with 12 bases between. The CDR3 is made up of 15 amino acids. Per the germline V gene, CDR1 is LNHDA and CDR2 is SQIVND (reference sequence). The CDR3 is CASSTGKGVNTEAFF. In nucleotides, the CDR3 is TGTGCCAGTAGTACAGGGAAGGGGGTGAACACTGAAGCTTTCTTT.

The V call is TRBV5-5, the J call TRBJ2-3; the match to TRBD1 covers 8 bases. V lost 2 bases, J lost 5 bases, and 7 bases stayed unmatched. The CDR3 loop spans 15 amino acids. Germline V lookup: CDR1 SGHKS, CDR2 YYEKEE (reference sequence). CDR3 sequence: CASSLTGQGIDTQYF. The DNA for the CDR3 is TGTGCCAGCAGCTTAACCGGACAGGGAATAGATACGCAGTATTTT.

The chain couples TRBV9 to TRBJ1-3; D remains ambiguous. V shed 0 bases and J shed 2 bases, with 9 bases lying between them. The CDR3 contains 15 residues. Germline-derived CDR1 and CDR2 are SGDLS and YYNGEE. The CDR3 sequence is CASSVGSGAGNTIYF. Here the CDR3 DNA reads TGTGCCAGCAGCGTAGGTTCCGGAGCTGGAAACACCATATATTTT. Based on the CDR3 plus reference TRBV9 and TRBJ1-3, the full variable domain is DSGVTQTPKHLITATGQRVTLRCSPRSGDLSVYWYQQSLDQGLQFLIQYYNGEERAKGNILERFSAQQFPDLHSELNLSSLELGDSALYFCASSVGSGAGNTIYFGEGSWLTVV.

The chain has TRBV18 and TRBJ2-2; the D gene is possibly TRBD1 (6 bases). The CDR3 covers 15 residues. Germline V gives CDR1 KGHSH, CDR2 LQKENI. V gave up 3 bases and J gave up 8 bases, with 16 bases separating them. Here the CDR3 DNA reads TGTGCCAGCTCACCGAAACTACAGGGTACAGGGGAGCTGTTTTTT. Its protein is CASSPKLQGTGELFF.

For the CDR3, the DNA is TGTGCCAGCTCACCACTGCCCCAGTTGATACAAGAGACCCAGTACTTC. This encodes CASSPLPQLIQETQYF. The rearrangement links TRBV18 to TRBJ2-5; D gene unclear. Germline V gene data show CDR1 as KGHSH and CDR2 as LQKENI. Trimming pared 1 base from V and 2 bases from J, leaving 14 bases between. This CDR3 spans 16 amino acids.